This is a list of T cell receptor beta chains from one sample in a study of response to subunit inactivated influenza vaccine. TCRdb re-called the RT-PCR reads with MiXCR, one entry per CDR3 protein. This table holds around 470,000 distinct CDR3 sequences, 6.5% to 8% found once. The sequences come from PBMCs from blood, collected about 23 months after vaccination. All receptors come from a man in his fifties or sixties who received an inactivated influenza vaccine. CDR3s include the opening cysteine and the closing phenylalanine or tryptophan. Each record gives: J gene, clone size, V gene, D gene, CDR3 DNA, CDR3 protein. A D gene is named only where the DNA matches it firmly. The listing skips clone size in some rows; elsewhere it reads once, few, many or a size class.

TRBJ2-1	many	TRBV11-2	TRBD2	TGTGCCAGCAGCTTAGGGACTAGCGGGGGACATGAGCAGTTCTTC	CASSLGTSGGHEQFF
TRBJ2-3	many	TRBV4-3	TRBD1	TGCGCCAGCAGCCAAGAGTGGACAGGGCCCACAGATACGCAGTATTTT	CASSQEWTGPTDTQYF
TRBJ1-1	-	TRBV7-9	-	TGTGCCAGCAGCTTTGCGGGGTTTAACACTGAAGCTTTCTTT	CASSFAGFNTEAFF
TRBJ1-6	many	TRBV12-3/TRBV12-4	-	TGTGCCAGCAGTTTCTCCGGGGGCATACCTAATTCACCCCTCCACTTT	CASSFSGGIPNSPLHF
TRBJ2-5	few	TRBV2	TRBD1	TGTGCCAGCAGTCCCGGGACAGGGTCGCGGCAGACCCAGTACTTC	CASSPGTGSRQTQYF
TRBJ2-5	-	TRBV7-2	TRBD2	TGTGCCAGCAGCCCAAGCCTGGGAGGGCTCGGTCGTGGGACCCAGTACTTC	CASSPSLGGLGRGTQYF
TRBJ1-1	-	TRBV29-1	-	TGCAGCGTTGATTTTGGAACTAACACTGAAGCTTTCTTT	CSVDFGTNTEAFF
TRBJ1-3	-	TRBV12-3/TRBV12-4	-	TGTGCCAGCAGGCCCCCGACGCTCACAACTGGAAACACCATATATTTT	CASRPPTLTTGNTIYF
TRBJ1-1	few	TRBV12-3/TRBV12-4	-	TGTGCCAGCAGTTTGGGTTTCGGGGGGATCACTGAAGCTTTCTTT	CASSLGFGGITEAFF
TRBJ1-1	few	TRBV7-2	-	TGTGCCAGCAGCTCCAGTTTAAACACTGAAGCTTTCTTT	CASSSSLNTEAFF
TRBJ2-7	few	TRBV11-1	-	TGTGCCAGCAGCTTTCTCCCCCTTCGCGAGCAGTACTTC	CASSFLPLREQYF
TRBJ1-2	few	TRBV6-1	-	TGTGCCAGCAGTGAATCCAGGGTCGCTGGCTACACCTTC	CASSESRVAGYTF
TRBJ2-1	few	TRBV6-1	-	TGCGCACGCTCCGGGAGTTCCGACAATGAGCAGTTCTTC	CARSGSSDNEQFF
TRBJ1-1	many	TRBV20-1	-	TGCAGTGAATTCGGTCGGGGAAACACTGAAGCTTTCTTT	CSEFGRGNTEAFF
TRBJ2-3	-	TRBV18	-	TGTGCCAGCTCACCTGACGCGGGAAGAACAGATACGCAGTATTTT	CASSPDAGRTDTQYF
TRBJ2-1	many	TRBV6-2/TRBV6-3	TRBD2	TGTGCCAGCAGTTACTTAAGACTAGCGGCAGGTTTGTACAATGAGCAGTTCTTC	CASSYLRLAAGLYNEQFF
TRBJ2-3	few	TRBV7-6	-	TGTGCCAGCAGCCCGACGTTAGGCACAGATACGCAGTATTTT	CASSPTLGTDTQYF
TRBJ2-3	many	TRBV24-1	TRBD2	TGTGCCACCCAAAAAGGGTGGGCTAGCGGGAGGGCCTCCCTCGCAGATACGCAGTATTTT	CATQKGWASGRASLADTQYF
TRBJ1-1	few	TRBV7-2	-	TGTGCCAGCAGCTTAGCTGTGTGGGACGTGAACACTGAAGCTTTCTTT	CASSLAVWDVNTEAFF
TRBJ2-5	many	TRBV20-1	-	TGCAGTGCCACGGACGGGTTTAAAGAGACCCAGTACTTC	CSATDGFKETQYF
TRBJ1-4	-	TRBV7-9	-	TGTGCCAGCAGCTTGGGACATGGTGAAAAACTGTTTTTT	CASSLGHGEKLFF
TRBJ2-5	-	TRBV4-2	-	TGTGCCAGCAGTCCTGGGTCCTTAGAGACCCAGTACTTC	CASSPGSLETQYF
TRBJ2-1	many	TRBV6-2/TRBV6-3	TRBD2	TGTGCCAGCAGTTACTCGGGGACTAGAGGCAATGAGCAGTTCTTC	CASSYSGTRGNEQFF
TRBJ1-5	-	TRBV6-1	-	TGTGCCAGCAGCCCGTCAAGTAGGGGCAATCAGCCCCAGCATTTT	CASSPSSRGNQPQHF
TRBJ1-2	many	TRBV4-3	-	TGCGCCAGCAGCCGTACGGCCGCTCATAACTATGGCTACACCTTC	CASSRTAAHNYGYTF
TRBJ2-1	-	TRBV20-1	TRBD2	TGCAGTGCTAGTGAGAGCGGGAGGGCGAATGAGCAGTTCTTC	CSASESGRANEQFF
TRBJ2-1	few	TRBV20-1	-	TGCAGTGCTAAACCGGCCCGCAGCGTTGATGAGCAGTTCTTC	CSAKPARSVDEQFF
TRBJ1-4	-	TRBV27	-	TGTGCCAGCAGGGGCGACGGACCCGCTAATGAAAAACTGTTTTTT	CASRGDGPANEKLFF
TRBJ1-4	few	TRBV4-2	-	TGTGCCAGCAGCCAGGCGGAGAGAGCAACTAATGAAAAACTGTTTTTT	CASSQAERATNEKLFF
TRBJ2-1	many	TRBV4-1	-	TGCGCCAGCAGCCATGGACCCGACAATGAGCAGTTCTTC	CASSHGPDNEQFF
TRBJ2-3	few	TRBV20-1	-	TGCAGTGCTCCTGGCGGGGGCACAGATACGCAGTATTTT	CSAPGGGTDTQYF
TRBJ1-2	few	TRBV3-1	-	TGTGCCAGCAGCCAAGCCTTATCTAACTATGGCTACACCTTC	CASSQALSNYGYTF
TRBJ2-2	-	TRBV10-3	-	TGTGCCATGGAGGGGAACACCGGGGAGCTGTTTTTT	CAMEGNTGELFF
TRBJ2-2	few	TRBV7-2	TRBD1	TGTGCCAGCAGATCCGGGACAGGGAACACCGGGGAGCTGTTTTTT	CASRSGTGNTGELFF
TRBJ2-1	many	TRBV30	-	TGTGCCTGGAGTGCTCTCAGGAATGAGCAGTTCTTC	CAWSALRNEQFF
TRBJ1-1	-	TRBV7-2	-	TGTGCCAGCAGCCCCCCGTGGGGTGTTGGGACTGAAGCTTTCTTT	CASSPPWGVGTEAFF
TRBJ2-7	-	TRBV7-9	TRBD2	TGTGCCAGCAGCTTATGGGTAGCGGGATCCTACGAGCAGTACTTC	CASSLWVAGSYEQYF
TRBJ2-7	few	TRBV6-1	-	TGTGCCAGCAGTACCCTCAGGTTGAGTCCCCACGAGCAGTACTTC	CASSTLRLSPHEQYF
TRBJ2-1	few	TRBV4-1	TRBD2	TGCGCCAGCAGCCACCTACTAGCGGGAGTTAGGGACAGGGAGCAGTTCTTC	CASSHLLAGVRDREQFF
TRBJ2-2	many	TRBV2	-	TGTGCCTCATCTCTATTTCCCGGGGAGCTGTTTTTT	CASSLFPGELFF
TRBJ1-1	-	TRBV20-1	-	TGCAGTGCTAGAGTACCGTCGTTCTCTCCCTCCAGCTTT	CSARVPSFSPSSF
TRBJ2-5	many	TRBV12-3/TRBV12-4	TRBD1	TGTGCCAGCAGTTTTGGGACAGGGAGGGAGACCCAGTACTTC	CASSFGTGRETQYF
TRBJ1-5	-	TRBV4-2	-	TGTGCCAGCAGCCAAGCTCTAACAGGGCTAGGAAATCAGCCCCAGCATTTT	CASSQALTGLGNQPQHF
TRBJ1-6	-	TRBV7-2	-	TGTGCCAGCAGCTTAGCGGGGGGGAGTTCACCCCTCCACTTT	CASSLAGGSSPLHF
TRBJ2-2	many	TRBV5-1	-	TGCGCCAGCAGCTGGGACTCGAACACCGGGGAGCTGTTTTTT	CASSWDSNTGELFF
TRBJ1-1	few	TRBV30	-	TGTGCCTGGACCCCCGGCCCACGGACAGAAGCTTTCTTT	CAWTPGPRTEAFF
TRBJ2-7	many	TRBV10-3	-	TGTGCCATCACCCCGGACGCCTCCTACGAGCAGTACTTC	CAITPDASYEQYF
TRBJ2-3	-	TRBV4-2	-	TGTGCCAGCAGCCAAGATGTAGCTCGCAGCACAGATACGCAGTATTTT	CASSQDVARSTDTQYF
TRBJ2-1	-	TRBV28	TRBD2	TGTGCCAGCAGTCCCTGGACTAGCGGGATAAAAGTGAATGAGCAGTTCTTC	CASSPWTSGIKVNEQFF
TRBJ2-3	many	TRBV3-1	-	TGTGCCAGCAGCCAAGAGGCGAAGACGCAGTATTTT	CASSQEAKTQYF
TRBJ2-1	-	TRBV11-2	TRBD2	TGTGCCAGCAGTCTCTATTCGTTAGCGGGAGAAGGCAATGAGCAGTTCTTC	CASSLYSLAGEGNEQFF
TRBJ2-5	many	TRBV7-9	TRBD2	TGTGCCAGCAGACTAGCGGGGGGCTCGCAAGAGACCCAGTACTTC	CASRLAGGSQETQYF
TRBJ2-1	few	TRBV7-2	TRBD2	TGTGCCAGCAGCCAGGGACTAGCGGGAGGGTTTCAGTTCTTC	CASSQGLAGGFQFF